Presented here are 25 T cell receptor beta chains from one specimen sequenced in a study of blood T cell repertoires in COVID-19. Assay used: immunoSEQ multiplex PCR; TCRdb lists only in-frame clones, some missing. The table shows about 330,000 clones, with roughly 87% occurring only once. Material for sequencing was peripheral blood. Source of these receptors: a man under 40 with COVID-19, enrolled during active disease.

The chain employs TRBV5-5 and TRBJ2-3, with D uncertain. This CDR3 comprises 12 residues. Trimming pared 2 bases from V and 6 bases from J, leaving 7 bases between. Germline V CDR1 and CDR2: SGHKS, YYEKEE (reference sequence). DNA for the CDR3: TGTGCCAGCAGCTTCGAGTCGGATACGCAGTATTTT. It encodes CASSFESDTQYF.

The chain has TRBV10-3 and TRBJ2-3; 9 bases agree with TRBD2. This CDR3 spans 16 amino acids. The V gene's germline CDR1 is ENHRY and CDR2 SYGVKD. Germline trimming cut 4 bases from V and 5 bases from J; bases unmatched to any gene: 10. Here the CDR3 DNA reads TGTGCCATCAGTGTAGGTATAGCGGGGGCGCTAGATACGCAGTATTTT. This translates into CAISVGIAGALDTQYF.

The V and J genes are TRBV9 and TRBJ1-2, with 7 bases matching TRBD1. The CDR3 is made up of 14 amino acids. Germline loops: CDR1 SGDLS, CDR2 YYNGEE. V was pared by 6 bases and J by 0 bases, with 5 bases of the junction left unmatched. CDR3 in amino acids: CASTPGTANYGYTF. In DNA form, the CDR3 reads TGTGCCAGCACCCCCGGGACAGCTAACTATGGCTACACCTTC.

V usage is TRBV6-2 or TRBV6-3 and J usage is TRBJ1-1, with 9 bases aligning to TRBD1. After removal of 5 bases from V and 2 bases from J, the junction contained 6 bases not matched to a gene. Germline CDR1 reads MNHEY; CDR2 reads SVGEGT. This CDR3 region has 15 residues. The CDR3 spells CASSKRQGVNTEAFF. DNA of the CDR3: TGTGCCAGCAGTAAAAGACAGGGGGTAAACACTGAAGCTTTCTTT.

The chain has TRBV5-1 and TRBJ2-5; D might be TRBD2 (6 bases). The CDR3 has 14 residues. V lost 2 bases to trimming and J lost 5 bases, with 13 bases between them. Germline loops: CDR1 SGHRS, CDR2 YFSETQ. CDR3 nucleotides: TGCGCCAGCAGCTTCGGGGGTCCGGAGGAGACCCAGTACTTC. Protein product: CASSFGGPEETQYF.

The chain's CDR3 is CASSQANGGYNEQFF. The CDR3 DNA is TGTGCCAGCAGCCAAGCCAACGGGGGTTACAATGAGCAGTTCTTC. V is TRBV4-2 and J is TRBJ2-1; D might be TRBD2 (6 bases). V shed 1 base and J shed 4 bases, with 11 bases lying between them. Germline assignment: CDR1 LGHNA and CDR2 YNFKEQ. The CDR3 spans 15 residues.

This clone was counted a single time. The chain links TRBV27 to TRBJ2-3; 11 nucleotides align to TRBD2. Trimming removed 3 bases from V and 0 bases from J; junction bases left unmatched: 8. This CDR3 comprises 18 residues. CDR1 is MNHEY, CDR2 SMNVEV, per germline (reference sequence). As DNA, the CDR3 is TGTGCCAGCAGTTTTCGAGACATAGCGGGAGGGAGCACAGATACGCAGTATTTT. Translated: CASSFRDIAGGSTDTQYF.

The chain combines TRBV5-1 with TRBJ2-7; 11 nucleotides line up with TRBD1. V lost 0 bases and J lost 5; bases outside the gene matches: 4. This CDR3 is built from 15 residues. In germline, CDR1 is SGHRS, CDR2 YFSETQ. CDR3: CASSLAGTGGDEQYF. As DNA, the CDR3 is TGCGCCAGCAGCTTGGCAGGGACAGGGGGTGACGAGCAGTACTTC.

V is TRBV24-1 and J is TRBJ2-3; 9 bases map to TRBD1. The CDR3 runs to 14 residues. The V gene end was trimmed by 7 bases and the J gene end by 4 bases; junction bases not matched to a gene: 5. Germline V CDR1 and CDR2: KGHDR, SFDVKD. The CDR3 DNA follows: TGTGCCACCAGCGAACAGGGGGCGGCAGATACGCAGTATTTT. Protein product: CATSEQGAADTQYF.

The sample holds a few counts of this clone. The V call is TRBV15, the J call TRBJ1-6, with D perhaps TRBD1 (5 bases). Trimming cost V 6 bases and J 4 bases, with 16 bases left between them. This CDR3 spans 16 amino acids. Germline assignment: CDR1 LNHNV and CDR2 YYDKDF (reference sequence). CDR3 in amino acids: CATRANSGKYNSPLHF. The DNA for the CDR3 is TGTGCCACCAGAGCGAATTCAGGGAAATATAATTCACCCCTCCACTTT.

The rearrangement links TRBV5-1 to TRBJ1-1; 9 nucleotides align to TRBD1. Trimming removed 4 bases from V and 3 bases from J; junction bases left unmatched: 7. This CDR3 has 15 amino acids. CDR1 SGHRS and CDR2 YFSETQ come from the germline V gene. Written as DNA, the CDR3 is TGCGCCAGCAGCACAGGACAGGGGCGCTACACTGAAGCTTTCTTT. Protein sequence: CASSTGQGRYTEAFF.

This chain uses TRBV19 with TRBJ1-1; D gene uncertain. Trimming removed 7 bases from V and 2 bases from J, with 14 bases in between. The CDR3 loop spans 14 amino acids. Germline V lookup: CDR1 LNHDA, CDR2 SQIVND (reference sequence). CDR3 sequence (DNA): TGTGCCAGTACCACATTGCGGGGTAACACTGAAGCTTTCTTT. It translates to CASTTLRGNTEAFF.

The chain couples TRBV5-4 to TRBJ2-1; 12 nucleotides align to TRBD2. The CDR3 extends over 16 amino acids. Per germline, CDR1 SGHNT and CDR2 YYREEE (reference sequence). Germline trimming cut 5 bases from V and 0 bases from J; bases unmatched to any gene: 3. The CDR3 here is CASRPSGGASYNEQFF. CDR3 coding DNA: TGTGCCAGCAGACCTAGCGGGGGGGCCTCCTACAATGAGCAGTTCTTC.

The chain uses TRBV6-5 and TRBJ1-2; D might be TRBD1 (5 bases). This CDR3 region has 14 residues. The germline V gene has CDR1 MNHEY and CDR2 SVGAGI. V was shortened by 0 bases and J by 4 bases, with 9 bases between the two germline ends. This CDR3 reads CASSYSGQAYGYTF. CDR3 DNA sequence: TGTGCCAGCAGTTACTCGGGGCAGGCCTATGGCTACACCTTC.

The J gene is TRBJ1-1, the V gene TRBV4-1; perhaps TRBD1 as D (5 bases). V lost 4 bases, J lost 5 bases, and 14 bases lay in between. The CDR3 spans 14 residues. CDR1 is MGHRA and CDR2 is YSYEKL in the germline V gene. DNA for the CDR3: TGCGCCAGCAGCCCCCGGGGGTATGGGACTGAAGCTTTCTTT. Amino acid sequence: CASSPRGYGTEAFF.

CDR3 bases: TGTGCCAGCAGCCAAGGGCAGGGTATAGGGACCCAGTACTTC. Amino acid sequence: CASSQGQGIGTQYF. The chain carries TRBV3-1 (or the pseudogene TRBV3-2) and TRBJ2-5; D might be TRBD1 (5 bases). V gave up 1 base and J gave up 7 bases, with 13 bases separating them. CDR1 and CDR2 from the germline V gene are LGHDT and YNNKEL (reference sequence). This CDR3 region has 14 residues.

The chain employs TRBV7-9 and TRBJ1-4, with D unresolved. CDR1 is SEHNR and CDR2 is FQNEAQ in the germline V gene (reference sequence). The CDR3 is 12 residues long. The V end lost 8 bases, the J end lost 4 bases, and 8 bases lay between the germline ends. CDR3 nucleotide sequence: TGTGCCAGCCAAATACTTAATGAAAAACTGTTTTTT. Amino acids: CASQILNEKLFF. Drawing the rest from reference TRBV7-9 and TRBJ1-4, the complete variable domain is DTGVSQNPRHKITKRGQNVTFRCDPISEHNRLYWYRQTLGQGPEFLTYFQNEAQLEKSRLLSDRFSAERPKGSFSTLEIQRTEQGDSAMYLCASQILNEKLFFGSGTQLSVL.

CDR3 residues: CASSFATGSYGYTF. DNA of the CDR3: TGTGCCAGCAGCTTCGCGACAGGGTCCTATGGCTACACCTTC. The chain joins TRBV7-9 to TRBJ1-2, with TRBD1 identical over 7 bases. After removal of 3 bases from V and 4 bases from J, the junction contained 5 bases not matched to a gene. This CDR3 comprises 14 residues. Looked up from germline, CDR1 is SEHNR and CDR2 is FQNEAQ (reference sequence).

The chain carries TRBV9 and TRBJ1-2; 9 bases match TRBD1. This CDR3 is 14 amino acids long. Losses at the gene ends were 4 bases for V and 7 bases for J; bases not matched to a gene: 8. Germline lookup yields CDR1 SGDLS and CDR2 YYNGEE. In nucleotides, the CDR3 is TGTGCCAGCAGCCAAATTAGACAGGGGGTTGGCTACACCTTC. This sequence encodes CASSQIRQGVGYTF. Based on the CDR3 plus reference TRBV9 and TRBJ1-2, the full variable domain is DSGVTQTPKHLITATGQRVTLRCSPRSGDLSVYWYQQSLDQGLQFLIQYYNGEERAKGNILERFSAQQFPDLHSELNLSSLELGDSALYFCASSQIRQGVGYTFGSGTRLTVV.

The J gene is TRBJ1-4, the V gene TRBV7-9; perhaps TRBD1 as D (6 bases). Per the germline V gene, CDR1 is SEHNR and CDR2 is FQNEAQ (reference sequence). The germline V and J ends were trimmed by 3 bases and 0 bases, with 8 bases remaining between them. This CDR3 is built from 15 residues. The CDR3 loop is CASSFQGSTNEKLFF. DNA for the CDR3: TGTGCCAGCAGCTTCCAGGGGTCAACTAATGAAAAACTGTTTTTT.

V is TRBV7-2 and J is TRBJ1-5, with TRBD1 as a possible D gene (5 bases). V gave up 6 bases and J gave up 2 bases, with 11 bases separating them. CDR1 and CDR2 from the germline V gene are SGHTA and FQGNSA. The CDR3 runs 14 residues. CDR3 residues: CASSFEQGNQPQHF. DNA for the CDR3: TGTGCCAGCAGTTTCGAACAGGGCAATCAGCCCCAGCATTTT.

This chain uses TRBV7-2 with TRBJ2-5; TRBD1 matches 7 bases. With 1 base clipped from V and 1 base from J, the junction kept 3 bases outside the gene matches. Germline V gene sequence: CDR1 SGHTA, CDR2 FQGNSA. CDR3 length equals 15 residues. The CDR3 DNA is TGTGCCAGCAGCTTAGTAGGGGGCGTCCAAGAGACCCAGTACTTC. Protein sequence: CASSLVGGVQETQYF.

The chain couples TRBV7-9 to TRBJ1-1; 7 bases are a match to TRBD1. Per the germline V gene, CDR1 is SEHNR and CDR2 is FQNEAQ (reference sequence). After removal of 0 bases from V and 1 base from J, the junction contained 2 bases not matched to a gene. The CDR3 has 15 residues. The CDR3 DNA follows: TGTGCCAGCAGCTTAGCTCAGGGGGGGAACACTGAAGCTTTCTTT. It is translated as CASSLAQGGNTEAFF.

This chain joins TRBV6-5 and TRBJ2-1; D gene ambiguous. The CDR3 runs to 11 residues. Germline CDR1 is MNHEY and CDR2 is SVGAGI. Between the trimmed V and J ends, which lost 4 bases and 8 bases, there was a span of 6 bases. CDR3 DNA sequence: TGTGCCAGCAGTTGGCTCCATGAGCAGTTCTTC. Translated: CASSWLHEQFF.

This clone was seen a single time. V gene TRBV10-3 combines with J gene TRBJ2-1; TRBD2 agrees at 9 bases. Germline CDR1 is ENHRY and CDR2 is SYGVKD. With V trimmed by 6 bases and J by 9 bases, 15 bases remained unmatched. The CDR3 sequence is 16 residues long. CDR3 residues: CAISDSGSSAQGEQFF. The DNA for the CDR3 is TGTGCCATCAGCGATAGCGGGAGCTCTGCCCAGGGTGAGCAGTTCTTC.